A single sample gave rise to the 24 T cell receptor beta chains below, sequenced in a study of shared T cell receptors in the human thymus. Using immunoSEQ multiplex PCR, the repertoire was profiled, and TCRdb retains in-frame clones only, with some absent. The sample has just under 550,000 clones; more than 75% are singletons. These data were also reused for a study on human thymus T cells.

The specimen sequenced was thymocytes. Source of these receptors: a boy less than two years old with a congenital heart defect.

This chain uses TRBV11-3 with TRBJ2-5, with TRBD2 matching over 11 bases. Germline values: CDR1 SGHNT, CDR2 YENEEA. The CDR3 has 16 residues. V gave up 2 bases and J gave up 4 bases; unmatched junction bases: 6. The CDR3 DNA reads TGTGCCAGCAGCTTATTGGGACTAGCGGACGGAGAGACCCAGTACTTC. As protein: CASSLLGLADGETQYF.

V and J are TRBV10-3 and TRBJ2-1; the match to TRBD2 covers 8 bases. The CDR3 spans 16 residues. V lost 2 bases to trimming and J lost 5 bases; unmatched junction nucleotides: 8. CDR1 and CDR2 (germline): ENHRY, SYGVKD. CDR3 sequence reads: CAISERWTSTHNEQFF. CDR3 DNA sequence: TGTGCCATCAGTGAGAGGTGGACTAGCACTCACAATGAGCAGTTCTTC.

This rearrangement joins TRBV7-8 to TRBJ2-5; D gene unclear. Gene TRBJ2-7 matches the end of the DNA better, so the J call may be wrong. The CDR3 covers 14 residues. Per germline, CDR1 SGHVS and CDR2 FQNEAQ. For the CDR3, the DNA is TGTGCCAGCAGCTTAGACAGCTTAACCCTCGAGCAGTACTTC. This codes for CASSLDSLTLEQYF.

CDR3 sequence: CASRRDRGTYYGYTF. As DNA, the CDR3 is TGTGCCAGCAGAAGAGACAGGGGAACTTACTATGGCTACACCTTC. The V call is TRBV6-5, the J call TRBJ1-2; TRBD1 aligns across 8 bases. The J segment lost 3 bases and the V segment lost 6 bases, leaving 9 bases of the junction unmatched. Germline V lookup: CDR1 MNHEY, CDR2 SVGAGI. This CDR3 is 15 amino acids long.

This clone was detected only once. The V gene is TRBV6-6, the J gene TRBJ2-4, with D perhaps matching TRBD2 (5 bases). The CDR3 sequence is 15 residues long. The germline V gene encodes CDR1 MNHNY and CDR2 SVGAGI (reference sequence). V was cut by 6 bases and J by 0 bases, with 12 bases left in between. CDR3 amino acids: CASRPKLGAKNIQYF. In DNA, the CDR3 is TGTGCCAGCAGGCCTAAACTAGGAGCCAAAAACATTCAGTACTTC.

The chain is built from TRBV19 and TRBJ2-7; a possible D gene is TRBD1 (5 bases). The germline V gene encodes CDR1 LNHDA and CDR2 SQIVND (reference sequence). This CDR3 contains 15 residues. The V end was cut by 5 bases, the J end by 2 bases, with 16 bases between. CDR3 protein: CASSLHKGVAYEQYF. CDR3 coding DNA: TGTGCCAGTAGTCTCCATAAAGGGGTGGCCTACGAGCAGTACTTC.

This chain connects TRBV13 to TRBJ1-2; tentative D call: TRBD1 (5 bases). Germline-derived CDR1 and CDR2 are PRHDT and FYEKMQ (reference sequence). The V end was cut by 0 bases, the J end by 4 bases, with 9 bases between. The CDR3 length is 14 residues. The CDR3 region has the DNA TGTGCCAGCAGCTTAGGAGGGGAGGGCTATGGCTACACCTTC. Translated, it gives CASSLGGEGYGYTF.

The chain employs TRBV23-1 and TRBJ2-7, with D tentatively TRBD1 (5 bases). TRBV23-1 is an ORF; its function is uncertain. The CDR3 totals 19 residues. V was pared by 4 bases and J by 0 bases, with 25 bases between. The CDR3 nucleotides read TGCGCCAGCAGTCCGCGGTGGGATTGGGTAAAGGGGCCCTCCTACGAGCAGTACTTC. Translating gives CASSPRWDWVKGPSYEQYF.

The chain uses TRBV10-1 and TRBJ1-3, with 11 nucleotides matching TRBD1. CDR1 WNHNN and CDR2 SYGVQD come from the germline V gene (reference sequence). J gave up 1 base and V 8 bases, and 7 bases lay outside the gene matches. The CDR3 totals 16 residues. The chain's CDR3 is CASPGTGGRSGNTIYF. DNA of the CDR3: TGCGCCAGCCCGGGGACAGGGGGTCGATCTGGAAACACCATATATTTT.

The chain links TRBV11-3 to TRBJ2-7, with TRBD1 matching 7 bases. J was trimmed by 3 bases and V by 3 bases; bases with no gene match: 5. The CDR3 loop spans 14 amino acids. Germline V gene lookup returns CDR1 SGHNT and CDR2 YENEEA. Written as DNA, the CDR3 is TGTGCCAGCAGCTTCAGTGGGGACAGCTACGAGCAGTACTTC. This gives the protein CASSFSGDSYEQYF.

The V gene is TRBV6-1, the J gene TRBJ2-7, with D possibly being TRBD2 (6 bases). Trimming removed 2 bases from V and 3 bases from J, with 20 bases in between. Germline loops: CDR1 MNHNS, CDR2 SASEGT. There are 17 residues in the CDR3. The CDR3 region is CASSELDGRTTHYEQYF. The CDR3 DNA reads as TGTGCCAGCAGTGAATTAGATGGGAGGACCACCCACTACGAGCAGTACTTC.

The chain links TRBV29-1 to TRBJ2-1, with D maybe TRBD2 (6 bases). The CDR3 runs to 14 residues. CDR1 is SQVTM, CDR2 ANQGSEA, per germline. Trimming cost V 4 bases and J 2 bases, with 12 bases left between them. In DNA form, the CDR3 reads TGCAGCGTTGCGAGAGCGGGCCCCTACAATGAGCAGTTCTTC. It yields the protein CSVARAGPYNEQFF.

The V call is TRBV5-1, the J call TRBJ2-7; 7 nucleotides align to TRBD2. CDR1 and CDR2 from the germline V gene are SGHRS and YFSETQ. The CDR3 is 15 residues long. V shed 0 bases, J shed 9 bases, and the junction held 12 bases outside the gene matches. CDR3 coding DNA: TGCGCCAGCAGCTTGGTCCTAGGCGGGAGCCCGAGGCAGTACTTC. Translation gives CASSLVLGGSPRQYF.

The chain couples TRBV6-5 to TRBJ1-5; D gene unclear. V dropped 7 bases and J dropped 4 bases, with 14 bases sitting between them. Germline loops: CDR1 MNHEY, CDR2 SVGAGI. The CDR3 contains 14 residues. For the CDR3, the DNA is TGTGCCAGCAATCCGGGGTGGGAGAATCAGCCCCAGCATTTT. Protein product: CASNPGWENQPQHF.

This clone was counted once. This rearrangement joins TRBV6-5 to TRBJ2-1; TRBD2 matches 15 bases. V dropped 0 bases and J dropped 12; count of bases not matched to a gene: 6. CDR1 is MNHEY, CDR2 SVGAGI, per germline. The length of the CDR3 is 16 residues. The CDR3 reads CASSYSPGLAGGGQFF. In DNA form, the CDR3 reads TGTGCCAGCAGTTACTCTCCGGGACTAGCGGGAGGAGGGCAGTTCTTC.

This chain joins TRBV14 and TRBJ2-3; 7 bases agree with TRBD2. This CDR3 has 17 residues. V was clipped by 3 bases and J by 0 bases; unmatched bases: 9. The germline CDR1 and CDR2 sequences are SGHDN and FVKESK. The DNA for the CDR3 is TGTGCCAGCAGCCACAGGAGTCTAGCGGAGAGCACAGATACGCAGTATTTT. Translating gives CASSHRSLAESTDTQYF.

CDR3 in amino acids: CASSRSGRHSYEQYF. The CDR3 DNA is TGTGCCAGCAGCCGAAGCGGGAGGCACTCCTACGAGCAGTACTTC. The rearrangement links TRBV13 to TRBJ2-7, with TRBD2 matching 9 bases. Trimming at V came to 5 bases and at J to 0 bases, leaving 5 bases not matched to a gene. This CDR3 spans 15 amino acids. CDR1 is PRHDT, CDR2 FYEKMQ, per germline (reference sequence). Full variable domain (outside the CDR3, taken from reference TRBV13 and TRBJ2-7): AAGVIQSPRHLIKEKRETATLKCYPIPRHDTVYWYQQGPGQDPQFLISFYEKMQSDKGSIPDRFSAQQFSDYHSELNMSSLELGDSALYFCASSRSGRHSYEQYFGPGTRLTVT.

The gene calls are TRBV20-1 and TRBJ2-7; D not certain. The CDR3 has 11 amino acids. Per germline, CDR1 DFQATT and CDR2 SNEGSKA (reference sequence). Trimming took off 0 bases at V and 4 bases at J, with 4 bases between the two ends. For the CDR3, the DNA is TGCAGTGCTAGAGATCTGTACGAGCAGTACTTC. Translation gives CSARDLYEQYF.

This clone was observed a single time. Other DNA sequences in this specimen translate into the identical CDR3. The chain carries TRBV27 and TRBJ1-4; D remains ambiguous. V gave up 3 bases and J gave up 7 bases, with 9 bases separating them. CDR3 length: 13 amino acids. The germline V gene has CDR1 MNHEY and CDR2 SMNVEV (reference sequence). CDR3 protein: CASSLAGGEKLFF. For the CDR3, the DNA is TGTGCCAGCAGTTTGGCAGGAGGTGAAAAACTGTTTTTT.

This clone has only a few counts. This chain links TRBV9 with TRBJ2-5; TRBD2 matches 8 bases. The J segment lost 5 bases and the V segment lost 0 bases, leaving 6 bases of the junction unmatched. Germline CDR1 SGDLS, CDR2 YYNGEE. The CDR3 consists of 15 residues. In DNA, the CDR3 is TGTGCCAGCAGCGTAGGTGCGGGAGGCGATGAGACCCAGTACTTC. It yields the protein CASSVGAGGDETQYF.

The chain couples TRBV27 to TRBJ2-1, with 9 bases fitting TRBD1. From germline, CDR1 is MNHEY and CDR2 SMNVEV (reference sequence). After removal of 7 bases from V and 7 bases from J, the junction contained 2 bases not matched to a gene. The CDR3 has 12 residues. CDR3 sequence reads: CASKTGGNEQFF. The CDR3 coding sequence is TGTGCCAGCAAGACAGGGGGGAATGAGCAGTTCTTC.

This clone was observed a handful of times. V gene TRBV11-2 combines with J gene TRBJ1-3, with D uncertain. The CDR3 covers 17 residues. Germline V CDR1 and CDR2: SGHAT, FQNNGV. V gave up 1 base and J gave up 0 bases, with 13 bases separating them. CDR3 DNA sequence: TGTGCCAGCAGCTTAGTAGAAGGACTCGACTCTGGAAACACCATATATTTT. Its protein is CASSLVEGLDSGNTIYF.

The rearrangement joins TRBV4-3 to TRBJ2-2, with 10 bases identical to TRBD2. CDR1 and CDR2 (germline): LGHNA, YSLEER. The CDR3 consists of 18 residues. V lost 3 bases, J lost 5 bases, and 12 bases stayed unmatched. CDR3 nucleotides: TGCGCCAGCAGCCACCCCGGGGGTAGCGGGAGGCGAACCGGGGAGCTGTTTTTT. Amino acids: CASSHPGGSGRRTGELFF.

The chain recombines TRBV2 with TRBJ2-1, with 12 positions matching TRBD2. CDR3 length: 21 residues. J was trimmed by 0 bases and V by 5 bases; bases with no gene match: 17. Germline lookup yields CDR1 SNHLY and CDR2 FYNNEI. The chain's CDR3 is CASSTPPVGLAGNSSYNEQFF. DNA of the CDR3: TGTGCCAGCAGTACACCTCCGGTGGGACTAGCGGGTAACAGCTCCTACAATGAGCAGTTCTTC.